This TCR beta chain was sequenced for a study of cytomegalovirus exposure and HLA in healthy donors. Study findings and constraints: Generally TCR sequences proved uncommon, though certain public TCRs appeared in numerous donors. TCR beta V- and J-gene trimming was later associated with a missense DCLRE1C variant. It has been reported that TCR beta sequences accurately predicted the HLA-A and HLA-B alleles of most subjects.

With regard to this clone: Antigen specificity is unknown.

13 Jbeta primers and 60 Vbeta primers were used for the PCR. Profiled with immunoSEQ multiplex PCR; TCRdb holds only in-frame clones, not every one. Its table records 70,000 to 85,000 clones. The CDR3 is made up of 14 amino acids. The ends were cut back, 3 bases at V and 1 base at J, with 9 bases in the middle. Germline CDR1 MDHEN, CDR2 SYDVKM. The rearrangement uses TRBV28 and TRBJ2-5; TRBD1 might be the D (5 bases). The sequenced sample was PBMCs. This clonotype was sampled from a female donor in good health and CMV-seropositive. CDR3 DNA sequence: TGTGCCAGCAGTTTGGTGGGGCGCCAAGAGACCCAGTACTTC. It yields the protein CASSLVGRQETQYF.